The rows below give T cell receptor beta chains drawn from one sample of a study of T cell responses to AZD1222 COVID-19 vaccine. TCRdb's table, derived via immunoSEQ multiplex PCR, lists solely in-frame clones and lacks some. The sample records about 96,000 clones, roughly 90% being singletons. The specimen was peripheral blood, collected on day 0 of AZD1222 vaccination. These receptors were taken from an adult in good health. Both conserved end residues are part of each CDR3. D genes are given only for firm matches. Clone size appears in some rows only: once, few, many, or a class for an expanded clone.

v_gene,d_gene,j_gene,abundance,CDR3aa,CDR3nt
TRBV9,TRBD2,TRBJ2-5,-,CASSPQTSLQYF,TGTGCCAGCAGCCCCCAGACTAGCCTCCAGTACTTC
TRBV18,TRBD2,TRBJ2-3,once,CASSPSGLAGGTDTQYF,TGTGCCAGCTCACCTTCCGGACTAGCGGGGGGCACAGATACGCAGTATTTT
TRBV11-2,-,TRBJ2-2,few,CASSWGAGELFF,TGTGCCAGCAGCTGGGGGGCCGGGGAGCTGTTTTTT
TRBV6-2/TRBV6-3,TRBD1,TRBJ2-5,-,CASSYPGQGGFETQYF,TGTGCCAGCAGTTACCCAGGACAGGGGGGTTTTGAGACCCAGTACTTC
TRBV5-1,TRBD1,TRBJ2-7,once,CASSNRGAPYEQYF,TGCGCCAGCAGCAACAGGGGAGCCCCCTACGAGCAGTACTTC
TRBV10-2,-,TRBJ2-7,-,CASSESYEQYF,TGCGCCAGCAGTGAGTCCTACGAGCAGTACTTC
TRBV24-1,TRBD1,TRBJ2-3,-,CATSDYGTGSQDTQYF,TGTGCCACCAGTGATTATGGGACAGGGTCCCAGGATACGCAGTATTTT
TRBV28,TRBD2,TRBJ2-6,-,CASSQLAGLSGANVLTF,TGTGCCAGCAGTCAACTAGCGGGACTCTCTGGGGCCAACGTCCTGACTTTC
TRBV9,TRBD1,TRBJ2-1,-,CASSVAQGAYNEQFF,TGTGCCAGCAGCGTAGCACAGGGGGCGTACAATGAGCAGTTCTTC
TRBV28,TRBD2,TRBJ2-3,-,CASSLAPFRGGTDTQYF,TGTGCCAGCAGTTTAGCTCCTTTCCGGGGGGGCACAGATACGCAGTATTTT
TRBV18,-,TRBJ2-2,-,CASSPIQGNGELFF,TGTGCCAGCTCACCAATCCAGGGAAACGGGGAGCTGTTTTTT
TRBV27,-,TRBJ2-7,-,CASSFNPYEQYF,TGTGCCAGCAGTTTCAATCCCTACGAGCAGTACTTC
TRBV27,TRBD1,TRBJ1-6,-,CASSTPGQYNSPLHF,TGTGCCAGCAGCACGCCGGGACAGTATAATTCACCCCTCCACTTT
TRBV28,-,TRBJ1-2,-,CASSLVHVGSGYGYTF,TGTGCCAGCAGTTTAGTTCACGTCGGTTCGGGCTATGGCTACACCTTC
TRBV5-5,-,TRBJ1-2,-,CASSWQEGHGYTF,TGTGCCAGCAGCTGGCAGGAGGGCCATGGCTACACCTTC
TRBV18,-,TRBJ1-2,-,CASSRGTSGLDGYTF,TGTGCCAGCTCTCGCGGGACATCTGGCCTCGATGGCTACACCTTC
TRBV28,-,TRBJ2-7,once,CASSLKSREQYF,TGTGCCAGCAGTCTGAAAAGCCGGGAGCAGTACTTC
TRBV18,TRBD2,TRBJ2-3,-,CASSPGWTSGIPDTQYF,TGTGCCAGCTCACCAGGGTGGACTAGCGGGATTCCAGATACGCAGTATTTT
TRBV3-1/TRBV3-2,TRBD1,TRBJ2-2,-,CASSQNRGFTGELFF,TGTGCCAGCAGCCAAAACAGGGGGTTCACCGGGGAGCTGTTTTTT
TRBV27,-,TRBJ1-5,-,CASSSSGHSNQPQHF,TGTGCCAGCAGTTCCTCGGGCCATAGCAATCAGCCCCAGCATTTT
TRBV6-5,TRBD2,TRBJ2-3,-,CASTGGNTQYF,TGTGCCTCCACGGGGGGAAATACGCAGTATTTT
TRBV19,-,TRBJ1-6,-,CASSPTQGTNSPLHF,TGTGCCAGTAGTCCCACCCAGGGGACTAATTCACCCCTCCACTTT